This T cell receptor (beta chain) was recovered during a study of T cell changes during pregnancy in multiple sclerosis. Profiled with immunoSEQ multiplex PCR; TCRdb holds only in-frame clones, not every one. The table lists 20,000 to 25,000 clones, 80% to 90% of them singletons, with under 8% in the top ten. The CDR3 is made up of 13 amino acids. Between the trimmed V and J ends, which lost 5 bases and 5 bases, there was a span of 9 bases. In germline, CDR1 is MNHNY, CDR2 SVGAGI (reference sequence). The chain carries TRBV6-6 and TRBJ1-4; D ambiguous. The clonotype was recovered from a female donor with multiple sclerosis, enrolled in a pregnancy study. This sample comprised CD8+ T cells from peripheral blood mononuclear cells, obtained in the first trimester of pregnancy. CDR3 sequence (DNA): TGTGCCAGCAGTGGACGGGAAAATGAAAAACTGTTTTTT. This sequence encodes CASSGRENEKLFF.